The 30 T cell receptor beta chains below were found in one sample sequenced in a study of blood T cell repertoires in COVID-19. Method: immunoSEQ multiplex PCR; TCRdb's copy keeps in-frame clones and lacks some. The profile shows about 110,000 clones, approximately 70% of them singletons. Sequencing was carried out using peripheral blood. The source of these receptors is a woman aged 40-49 years with acute or convalescent COVID-19.

The chain uses TRBV5-1 and TRBJ1-1; TRBD1 matches 11 bases. Germline V gene lookup returns CDR1 SGHRS and CDR2 YFSETQ. This CDR3 is 13 amino acids long. Trimming cost V 4 bases and J 4 bases; bases outside gene matches: 0. In DNA, the CDR3 is TGCGCCAGCAGCGGGACAGGGGGCACTGAAGCTTTCTTT. Translation: CASSGTGGTEAFF.

This clone was seen a single time. As DNA, the CDR3 is TGTGCCAGCTCACCACCGTCGGGGGGCTACGAGCAGTACTTC. Translated: CASSPPSGGYEQYF. This chain links TRBV18 with TRBJ2-7, with 7 bases that match TRBD2. The CDR3 sequence is 14 residues long. Trimming cost V 0 bases and J 3 bases; bases outside gene matches: 2. Germline-derived CDR1 and CDR2 are KGHSH and LQKENI.

The chain combines TRBV5-1 with TRBJ1-4; 9 nucleotides align to TRBD1. The CDR3 covers 15 residues. The germline CDR1 and CDR2 sequences are SGHRS and YFSETQ. With 4 bases clipped from V and 5 bases from J, the junction kept 6 bases outside the gene matches. CDR3 sequence (DNA): TGCGCCAGCAGCATGACAGGGGGTTCGAATGAAAAACTGTTTTTT. The encoded protein is CASSMTGGSNEKLFF.

The rearrangement joins TRBV5-6 to TRBJ2-1; D remains ambiguous. This CDR3 contains 14 residues. The germline V gene encodes CDR1 SGHDT and CDR2 YYEEEE. Trimming removed 1 base at V and 0 bases at J, with 5 bases between. This chain's CDR3 is CASSLYSSYNEQFF. In DNA form, the CDR3 reads TGTGCCAGCAGCTTGTACAGCTCCTACAATGAGCAGTTCTTC.

The DNA of the CDR3 is TGTGCCAGCAGTTACGTACGGGTAGCCAAAAACATTCAGTACTTC. It yields the protein CASSYVRVAKNIQYF. The V call is TRBV6-6, the J call TRBJ2-4; no firm D call. Trimming pared 2 bases from V and 0 bases from J, leaving 8 bases between. Germline assignment: CDR1 MNHNY and CDR2 SVGAGI (reference sequence). The CDR3 length is 15 residues.

The chain recombines TRBV2 with TRBJ1-5; no definite D call. CDR1 and CDR2 from the germline V gene are SNHLY and FYNNEI. The CDR3 sequence is 12 residues long. Trimming shortened V by 8 bases and J by 2 bases, and 7 bases separated the two germline ends. Here the CDR3 reads CASWSGNQPQHF. The CDR3 DNA sequence: TGTGCCAGCTGGAGTGGCAATCAGCCCCAGCATTTT.

In nucleotides, the CDR3 is TGTGCCAGCAGCGTAGATCCGGGGGGCAATCAGCCCCAGCATTTT. The encoded protein is CASSVDPGGNQPQHF. V is TRBV9 and J is TRBJ1-5; D may be TRBD1 (5 bases). V was cut by 0 bases and J by 2 bases, with 9 bases left in between. The CDR3 runs 15 residues. Germline V gene lookup returns CDR1 SGDLS and CDR2 YYNGEE.

This chain connects TRBV14 to TRBJ2-5; TRBD2 is a possible D gene (5 bases). There are 14 residues in the CDR3. CDR1 is SGHDN, CDR2 FVKESK, per germline. V lost 3 bases to trimming and J lost 9 bases, with 17 bases between them. As DNA, the CDR3 is TGTGCCAGCAGCCAGTCAGGTGGGAGCGTTCCCCAGTACTTC. This translates into CASSQSGGSVPQYF.

The rearrangement joins TRBV19 to TRBJ2-5, with TRBD1 matching 7 bases. V gave up 5 bases and J gave up 5 bases; unmatched junction bases: 5. Germline CDR1 is LNHDA and CDR2 is SQIVND (reference sequence). The CDR3 spans 13 residues. This CDR3 is CASSETGMETQYF. The CDR3 bases are TGTGCCAGTAGTGAGACAGGGATGGAGACCCAGTACTTC. The complete variable domain, with remaining parts taken from reference TRBV19 and TRBJ2-5, reads DGGITQSPKYLFRKEGQNVTLSCEQNLNHDAMYWYRQDPGQGLRLIYYSQIVNDFQKGDIAEGYSVSREKKESFPLTVTSAQKNPTAFYLCASSETGMETQYFGPGTRLLVL.

The chain carries TRBV10-3 and TRBJ1-1; 7 positions agree with TRBD1. V dropped 6 bases and J dropped 1; count of bases not matched to a gene: 5. The germline V gene has CDR1 ENHRY and CDR2 SYGVKD. The CDR3 has 14 residues. The CDR3 loop is CAIRITGENTEAFF. DNA for the CDR3: TGTGCCATCAGAATAACAGGGGAGAACACTGAAGCTTTCTTT.

The chain recombines TRBV6-6 with TRBJ1-3; 7 bases fit TRBD1. Germline lookup yields CDR1 MNHNY and CDR2 SVGAGI (reference sequence). Losses at the gene ends were 5 bases for V and 5 bases for J; bases not matched to a gene: 15. The CDR3 totals 17 residues. CDR3 sequence reads: CASSHTTGTDSRNTIYF. The CDR3 DNA sequence: TGTGCCAGCAGTCATACTACCGGGACAGATAGCAGAAACACCATATATTTT.

J is TRBJ2-3 and V is TRBV28, with 12 nucleotides matching TRBD2. With 5 bases clipped from V and 2 bases from J, the junction kept 20 bases outside the gene matches. This CDR3 region has 21 residues. In germline, CDR1 is MDHEN, CDR2 SYDVKM. The CDR3 reads CASSKTLDFPGLAGFTDTQYF. In DNA, the CDR3 is TGTGCCAGCAGTAAAACACTCGACTTTCCCGGACTAGCGGGATTCACAGATACGCAGTATTTT.

This clone has a handful of counts. The chain links TRBV27 to TRBJ1-1; 7 nucleotides line up with TRBD1. CDR3 length equals 12 residues. V shed 5 bases, J shed 3 bases, and the junction held 0 bases outside the gene matches. Germline V CDR1 and CDR2: MNHEY, SMNVEV (reference sequence). The CDR3 reads CASSDRDTEAFF. CDR3 nucleotide sequence: TGTGCCAGCAGTGACAGGGACACTGAAGCTTTCTTT.

This clone was observed once. CDR3 nucleotides: TGTGCCAGCAGCGTAGTAACCCCTGGGGGGAAGAATCCGGCTTTCTTT. It encodes CASSVVTPGGKNPAFF. The chain is built from TRBV9 and TRBJ1-1; a weak D match, TRBD1 (5 bases). This CDR3 spans 16 amino acids. The germline V and J ends were trimmed by 0 bases and 11 bases, with 23 bases remaining between them. CDR1 is SGDLS and CDR2 is YYNGEE in the germline V gene.

The sample holds a few counts of this clone. The chain has TRBV24-1 and TRBJ2-3; 10 nucleotides align to TRBD1. The CDR3 covers 19 residues. CDR1 KGHDR and CDR2 SFDVKD come from the germline V gene. The J segment lost 1 base and the V segment lost 3 bases, leaving 12 bases of the junction unmatched. This CDR3 reads CATSDRTRQGAGGTDTQYF. The CDR3 DNA is TGTGCCACCAGTGATCGGACAAGACAGGGGGCAGGGGGCACAGATACGCAGTATTTT.

The chain links TRBV28 to TRBJ2-2, with 9 bases lining up with TRBD1. The J segment lost 5 bases and the V segment lost 6 bases, leaving 10 bases of the junction unmatched. CDR3 length: 16 amino acids. Germline values: CDR1 MDHEN, CDR2 SYDVKM. The CDR3 coding sequence is TGTGCCAGCAGGGATCGGGACAGGGAACGGACCGGGGAGCTGTTTTTT. Amino acid sequence: CASRDRDRERTGELFF. Full variable domain (outside the CDR3, taken from reference TRBV28 and TRBJ2-2): DVKVTQSSRYLVKRTGEKVFLECVQDMDHENMFWYRQDPGLGLRLIYFSYDVKMKEKGDIPEGYSVSREKKERFSLILESASTNQTSMYLCASRDRDRERTGELFFGEGSRLTVL.

V is TRBV11-2 and J is TRBJ1-2, with 7 bases matching TRBD1. Losses at the gene ends were 5 bases for V and 5 bases for J; bases not matched to a gene: 8. CDR1 is SGHAT and CDR2 is FQNNGV in the germline V gene. The CDR3 consists of 14 residues. The CDR3 here is CASSTTTGRYGYTF. The DNA of the CDR3 is TGTGCCAGCAGCACAACGACAGGGAGATATGGCTACACCTTC.

The chain employs TRBV29-1 and TRBJ2-7, with TRBD2 as a possible D gene (5 bases). V was shortened by 1 base and J by 0 bases, with 7 bases between the two germline ends. Germline V CDR1 and CDR2: SQVTM, ANQGSEA. The CDR3 extends over 13 amino acids. The CDR3 region is CSVEAGNSYEQYF. DNA of the CDR3: TGCAGCGTTGAAGCGGGGAACTCCTACGAGCAGTACTTC.

This clone was picked up a small number of times. The chain has TRBV12-3 or TRBV12-4 and TRBJ1-1, with D uncertain. V was cut by 4 bases and J by 5 bases, with 8 bases left in between. This CDR3 spans 12 amino acids. For the CDR3, the DNA is TGTGCCAGCAGTTCCGGGAGGACTGAAGCTTTCTTT. Translated, it gives CASSSGRTEAFF.

The J gene is TRBJ2-1, the V gene TRBV28; TRBD2 aligns across 9 bases. V was clipped by 4 bases and J by 1 base; unmatched bases: 11. CDR1 MDHEN and CDR2 SYDVKM come from the germline V gene. The CDR3 length is 18 residues. The CDR3 DNA is TGTGCCAGCAGTTCCCACTGGCGGGGGGGCAGTTCCTACAATGAGCAGTTCTTC. Protein product: CASSSHWRGGSSYNEQFF.

The gene calls are TRBV14 and TRBJ2-4, with 10 bases aligning to TRBD2. In germline, CDR1 is SGHDN, CDR2 FVKESK. The CDR3 is 15 amino acids. V lost 2 bases and J lost 4; bases outside the gene matches: 2. The CDR3 sequence: CASSQLGLAKNIQYF. CDR3 sequence (DNA): TGTGCCAGCAGCCAACTGGGACTAGCGAAAAACATTCAGTACTTC. The complete variable domain, with remaining parts taken from reference TRBV14 and TRBJ2-4, reads EAGVTQFPSHSVIEKGQTVTLRCDPISGHDNLYWYRRVMGKEIKFLLHFVKESKQDESGMPNNRFLAERTGGTYSTLKVQPAELEDSGVYFCASSQLGLAKNIQYFGAGTRLSVL.

The chain links TRBV2 to TRBJ1-2; no reliable D call. The germline gives CDR1 SNHLY, CDR2 FYNNEI. This CDR3 is 14 amino acids long. Between the trimmed V and J ends, which lost 8 bases and 8 bases, there was a span of 21 bases. The CDR3 reads CASGERRDLRGYTF. In nucleotides, the CDR3 is TGTGCCAGCGGCGAAAGGAGGGATCTCCGGGGCTACACCTTC.

V and J are TRBV7-3 and TRBJ2-5; 10 bases are shared with TRBD1. Germline V CDR1 and CDR2: SGHTA, FQGTGA. After removal of 2 bases from V and 5 bases from J, the junction contained 5 bases not matched to a gene. This CDR3 has 15 amino acids. The CDR3 sequence: CASSLSRQGAETQYF. The DNA of the CDR3 is TGTGCCAGCAGCTTATCCCGACAGGGGGCTGAGACCCAGTACTTC.

The chain links TRBV19 to TRBJ2-1, with D maybe TRBD2 (5 bases). Germline assignment: CDR1 LNHDA and CDR2 SQIVND (reference sequence). The CDR3 loop spans 15 amino acids. V lost 4 bases to trimming and J lost 6 bases, with 16 bases between them. The CDR3 sequence is CASSKLTTVGNEQFF. As DNA, the CDR3 is TGTGCCAGTAGTAAACTGACTACCGTGGGCAATGAGCAGTTCTTC.

The rearrangement links TRBV14 to TRBJ1-4, with 7 bases fitting TRBD1. The CDR3 extends over 17 amino acids. The V gene end was trimmed by 0 bases and the J gene end by 3 bases; junction bases not matched to a gene: 7. Germline V gives CDR1 SGHDN, CDR2 FVKESK. The CDR3, as DNA: TGTGCCAGCAGCCAAGATCAAACCAGGGGGTCTAATGAAAAACTGTTTTTT. Translating gives CASSQDQTRGSNEKLFF.

The chain recombines TRBV19 with TRBJ2-5, with 9 bases aligning to TRBD1. V trimming: 1 base; J trimming: 5 bases; junction bases outside the gene matches: 5. The CDR3 is 15 residues long. The germline CDR1 and CDR2 sequences are LNHDA and SQIVND (reference sequence). In DNA form, the CDR3 reads TGTGCCAGTAGTATAGGCGGACAGGGGAGGGAGACCCAGTACTTC. Protein: CASSIGGQGRETQYF.

This chain links TRBV5-4 with TRBJ1-2; D is ambiguous. Between the trimmed V and J ends, which lost 4 bases and 4 bases, there was a span of 17 bases. CDR3 length equals 15 residues. Per the germline V gene, CDR1 is SGHNT and CDR2 is YYREEE (reference sequence). The CDR3: CASSTPTRVRYGYTF. Written as DNA, the CDR3 is TGTGCCAGCAGCACTCCAACACGGGTGCGCTATGGCTACACCTTC.

The J gene is TRBJ2-3, the V gene TRBV4-2; TRBD1 might be the D (5 bases). CDR3 length equals 15 residues. From germline, CDR1 is LGHNA and CDR2 YNFKEQ. Trimming removed 0 bases from V and 2 bases from J, with 9 bases in between. The CDR3: CASSQDRQNTDTQYF. The CDR3 region has the DNA TGTGCCAGCAGCCAAGACCGACAGAACACAGATACGCAGTATTTT.

The chain joins TRBV4-1 to TRBJ1-3, with 8 bases lining up with TRBD1. Germline values: CDR1 MGHRA, CDR2 YSYEKL. Trimming removed 4 bases from V and 2 bases from J; junction bases left unmatched: 7. CDR3 length equals 16 residues. The CDR3 nucleotides read TGCGCCAGCAGCCCCGGACAGGGTGGGACTGGAAACACCATATATTTT. Protein: CASSPGQGGTGNTIYF.

This clone was seen a single time. The chain couples TRBV3-1 (or the pseudogene TRBV3-2) to TRBJ1-2; possible D gene TRBD1, 5 bases. V lost 3 bases to trimming and J lost 8 bases, with 13 bases between them. The V gene's germline CDR1 is LGHDT and CDR2 YNNKEL (reference sequence). The CDR3 has 13 amino acids. The CDR3 coding sequence is TGTGCCAGCAGCCAGGGGAGGGGTGTAGGCTACACCTTC. Its translation is CASSQGRGVGYTF.